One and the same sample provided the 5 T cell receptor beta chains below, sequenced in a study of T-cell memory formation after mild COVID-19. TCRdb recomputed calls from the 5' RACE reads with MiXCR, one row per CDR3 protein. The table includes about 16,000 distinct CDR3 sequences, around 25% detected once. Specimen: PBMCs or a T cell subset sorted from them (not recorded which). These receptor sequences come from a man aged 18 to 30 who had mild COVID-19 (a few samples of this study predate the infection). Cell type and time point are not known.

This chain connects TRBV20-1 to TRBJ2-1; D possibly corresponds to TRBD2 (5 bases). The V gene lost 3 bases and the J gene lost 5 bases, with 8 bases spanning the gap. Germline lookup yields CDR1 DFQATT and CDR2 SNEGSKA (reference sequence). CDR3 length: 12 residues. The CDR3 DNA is TGCAGTGCTAGCTCGAGGGACAATGAGCAGTTCTTC. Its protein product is CSASSRDNEQFF.

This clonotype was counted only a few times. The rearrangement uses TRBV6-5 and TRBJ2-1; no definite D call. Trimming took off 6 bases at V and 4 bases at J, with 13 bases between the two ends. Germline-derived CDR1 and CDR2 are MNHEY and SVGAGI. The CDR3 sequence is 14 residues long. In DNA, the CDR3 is TGTGCCAGCAGAAAAACCTCCTTATACAATGAGCAGTTCTTC. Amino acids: CASRKTSLYNEQFF.

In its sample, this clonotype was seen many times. CDR3 in amino acids: CASSFYGINQPQHF. The CDR3, as DNA: TGTGCCAGCAGTTTCTATGGGATCAATCAGCCCCAGCATTTT. The V gene is TRBV6-2 or TRBV6-3, the J gene TRBJ1-5; D is undetermined. The CDR3 runs to 14 residues. Between the trimmed V and J ends, which lost 4 bases and 3 bases, there was a span of 10 bases. The germline gives CDR1 MNHEY, CDR2 SVGEGT.

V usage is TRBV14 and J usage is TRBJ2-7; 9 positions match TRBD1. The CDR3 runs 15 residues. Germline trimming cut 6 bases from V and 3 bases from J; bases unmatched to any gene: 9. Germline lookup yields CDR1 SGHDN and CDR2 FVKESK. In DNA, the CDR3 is TGTGCCAGCAGTCCGGGACAGGGTTTTAACTACGAGCAGTACGTC. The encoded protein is CASSPGQGFNYEQYV.

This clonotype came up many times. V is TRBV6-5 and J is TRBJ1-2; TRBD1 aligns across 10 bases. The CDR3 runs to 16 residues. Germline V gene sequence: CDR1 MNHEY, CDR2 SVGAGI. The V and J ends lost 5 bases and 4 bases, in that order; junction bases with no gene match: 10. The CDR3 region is CASSLNPGTGVYGYTF. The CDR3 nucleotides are TGTGCCAGCAGTCTAAACCCCGGGACAGGGGTCTATGGCTACACCTTC.